The 19 T cell receptor beta chains presented below share a single source sample, sequenced in a study of identical twins. In TCRdb, the 5' RACE reads were re-called with MiXCR into one record per CDR3 protein. The data show some 300,000 distinct CDR3 sequences, roughly an eighth seen once. These data are also associated with another study on yellow fever vaccine responses in identical twins.

Sequencing used CD8+ T cells sorted from blood. These receptors were collected from a woman aged 18-30 years in good health.

V gene TRBV6-1 combines with J gene TRBJ2-5; the D gene is possibly TRBD2 (6 bases). Germline-derived CDR1 and CDR2 are MNHNS and SASEGT. The CDR3 extends over 16 amino acids. V was clipped by 2 bases and J by 0 bases, with 13 bases between them. CDR3 nucleotides: TGTGCCAGCAGTGAATGGGCCTTAGCGGACCAAGAGACCCAGTACTTC. It is translated as CASSEWALADQETQYF.

The chain combines TRBV3-1 with TRBJ2-5, with D perhaps matching TRBD1 (6 bases). CDR3 length: 13 amino acids. V was trimmed by 2 bases and J by 3 bases, leaving 7 bases between them. CDR1 and CDR2 (germline): LGHDT, YNNKEL (reference sequence). The DNA of the CDR3 is TGTGCCAGCAGCCAATCAGGGGAAGAGACCCAGTACTTC. As protein: CASSQSGEETQYF.

The table lists this clonotype with many counts. V is TRBV27 and J is TRBJ2-1; 12 bases line up with TRBD2. V lost 0 bases to trimming and J lost 2 bases; unmatched junction nucleotides: 2. CDR1 and CDR2 (germline): MNHEY, SMNVEV (reference sequence). The CDR3 extends over 17 amino acids. The DNA for the CDR3 is TGTGCCAGCAGTTTATCTCTAGCGGGAGGGCCCTACAATGAGCAGTTCTTC. Translated, it gives CASSLSLAGGPYNEQFF.

There are many counts of this clonotype. The chain carries TRBV5-6 and TRBJ1-5; the D is unclear. Between the trimmed V and J ends, which lost 4 bases and 7 bases, there was a span of 18 bases. This CDR3 is 15 amino acids long. The germline V gene has CDR1 SGHDT and CDR2 YYEEEE. The CDR3, as DNA: TGTGCCAGCAGCCCGGGCCCCGGCAAGGAGCAGCCCCAGCATTTT. It yields the protein CASSPGPGKEQPQHF.

This clonotype has only one observation. This sequence joins TRBV5-1 and TRBJ2-1; D call uncertain. The V gene lost 0 bases and the J gene lost 8 bases, with 6 bases spanning the gap. Germline CDR1 and CDR2: SGHRS and YFSETQ. The CDR3 consists of 12 residues. The CDR3 region has the DNA TGCGCCAGCAGCTTGGAAATCGATGAGCAGTTCTTC. It translates to CASSLEIDEQFF.

The table lists this clonotype with a few counts. The V and J genes are TRBV7-9 and TRBJ2-7; D is uncertain. V was trimmed by 6 bases and J by 3 bases, leaving 6 bases between them. Germline CDR1 reads SEHNR; CDR2 reads FQNEAQ (reference sequence). This CDR3 has 11 residues. CDR3 amino acids: CASRGDYEQYV. DNA for the CDR3: TGTGCCAGCAGGGGCGACTACGAGCAGTACGTC.

There are many counts of this clonotype. V usage is TRBV7-9 and J usage is TRBJ2-1; no clear D gene. The CDR3 spans 14 residues. V was trimmed by 5 bases and J by 1 base, leaving 9 bases between them. Germline V gives CDR1 SEHNR, CDR2 FQNEAQ (reference sequence). CDR3 sequence reads: CASSPPGSYNEQFF. In DNA form, the CDR3 reads TGTGCCAGCAGCCCCCCCGGGTCCTACAATGAGCAGTTCTTC.

V is TRBV12-3 or TRBV12-4 and J is TRBJ2-2; D is undetermined. CDR3 length: 13 amino acids. V was shortened by 5 bases and J by 5 bases, with 9 bases between the two germline ends. The CDR3 spells CASSPTPTGELFF. The CDR3 bases are TGTGCCAGCAGTCCCACACCGACCGGGGAGCTGTTTTTT.

This clonotype showed up many times. The V gene is TRBV7-9, the J gene TRBJ2-3; D tentatively fits TRBD1 or TRBD2 (6 bases each). V lost 11 bases, J lost 1 base, and 13 bases lay in between. CDR1 and CDR2 (germline): SEHNR, FQNEAQ (reference sequence). The CDR3 contains 13 residues. CDR3 loop: CAARGAGTDTQYF. For the CDR3, the DNA is TGTGCCGCTAGGGGGGCGGGCACAGATACGCAGTATTTT.

There are a few counts of this clonotype. This sequence joins TRBV28 and TRBJ2-7, with D perhaps TRBD1 (6 bases). V dropped 2 bases and J dropped 5 bases, with 13 bases sitting between them. Germline CDR1 and CDR2: MDHEN and SYDVKM. The CDR3 runs to 14 residues. The CDR3 sequence: CASSLTGNIDEQYF. Here the CDR3 DNA reads TGTGCCAGCAGTTTAACAGGGAATATCGACGAGCAGTACTTC.

The chain is built from TRBV5-1 and TRBJ2-1; D is unclear. Trimming removed 3 bases at V and 5 bases at J, with 15 bases between. CDR3 length: 15 residues. Germline values: CDR1 SGHRS, CDR2 YFSETQ. CDR3 in DNA: TGCGCCAGCAGCTCACGACAAGGGTCCGACAATGAGCAGTTCTTC. This translates into CASSSRQGSDNEQFF.

This chain uses TRBV25-1 with TRBJ2-1, with 9 bases lining up with TRBD2. V gave up 7 bases and J gave up 10 bases; unmatched junction bases: 2. The CDR3 has 11 amino acids. The germline V gene encodes CDR1 MGHDK and CDR2 SYGVNS. This CDR3 reads CASTSGREQFF. As DNA, the CDR3 is TGTGCCAGCACGAGCGGGAGGGAGCAGTTCTTC.

This clonotype occurred many times. The chain combines TRBV12-3 or TRBV12-4 with TRBJ2-2, with TRBD2 identical over 8 bases. The V and J ends lost 8 bases and 5 bases, in that order; junction bases with no gene match: 10. CDR3 length equals 15 residues. The CDR3 nucleotides read TGTGCCAGCGCGACCACGGGGGGGGGAACCGGGGAGCTGTTTTTT. Amino acids: CASATTGGGTGELFF.

The chain links TRBV4-2 to TRBJ1-5; D not certain. This CDR3 has 14 amino acids. The ends were cut back, 3 bases at V and 3 bases at J, with 9 bases in the middle. Germline lookup yields CDR1 LGHNA and CDR2 YNFKEQ. CDR3 amino acids: CASSQVASNQPQHF. For the CDR3, the DNA is TGTGCCAGCAGCCAGGTCGCTTCCAATCAGCCCCAGCATTTT.

This clonotype was counted a few times. The CDR3 DNA reads TGTGCCAGCAGCCTAGCTAGCCGAATAAGCTCCTACAATGAGCAGTTCTTC. Translation gives CASSLASRISSYNEQFF. The V gene is TRBV5-5, the J gene TRBJ2-1, with D tentatively TRBD2 (5 bases). There are 17 residues in the CDR3. Per germline, CDR1 SGHKS and CDR2 YYEKEE (reference sequence). V dropped 4 bases and J dropped 0 bases, with 17 bases sitting between them.

This clonotype was detected a few times. The chain recombines TRBV7-8 with TRBJ2-7; TRBD1 or TRBD2 may be the D gene (6 bases each). Deletions cut 1 base from V and 0 bases from J, with 13 bases between. The CDR3 runs to 16 residues. Germline CDR1 SGHVS, CDR2 FQNEAQ. In DNA, the CDR3 is TGTGCCAGCAGCTTAGGCGGGGACACCAACTCCTACGAGCAGTACGTC. It specifies CASSLGGDTNSYEQYV.

In its sample, this clonotype was seen many times. This chain connects TRBV7-9 to TRBJ2-5; tentative D call: TRBD1 (6 bases). This CDR3 spans 14 amino acids. Germline CDR1 SEHNR, CDR2 FQNEAQ (reference sequence). The V and J ends lost 0 bases and 2 bases respectively, with 7 bases between them. CDR3 residues: CASSLAQGQETQYF. The CDR3 nucleotides are TGTGCCAGCAGCTTAGCGCAGGGGCAAGAGACCCAGTACTTC.

The sample holds a few counts of this clonotype. The chain is built from TRBV13 and TRBJ2-2, with a possible D match to TRBD2 (5 bases). The CDR3 contains 15 residues. Looked up from germline, CDR1 is PRHDT and CDR2 is FYEKMQ (reference sequence). The germline V and J ends were trimmed by 3 bases and 6 bases, with 14 bases remaining between them. In DNA form, the CDR3 reads TGTGCCAGCAGCTTCCCGGGGTTGGAGTCCGGGGAGCTGTTTTTT. Amino acids: CASSFPGLESGELFF.

The genes are TRBV28 and TRBJ2-7, with 9 bases that match TRBD1. Germline-derived CDR1 and CDR2 are MDHEN and SYDVKM. There are 15 residues in the CDR3. Unmatched junction bases numbered 8, after V lost 6 bases and J lost 2 bases. CDR3 DNA: TGTGCCAGCAGCCCGGACAGGGGAATCGCCTACGAGCAGTACTTC. Protein sequence: CASSPDRGIAYEQYF.